The next 6 T cell receptor beta chains were all read from a single sample in a study of beta chain features in type 1 diabetes. The entirety of the isolated RNA underwent reverse transcription, so expressed TCRB transcripts were sequenced. Some clones are missing from TCRdb's copy, which holds only in-frame ones; the method was immunoSEQ multiplex PCR. The table lists about 320,000 clones, about 14% of them singletons. Sequencing was performed on central memory CD4+ T cells from blood. The source is a man aged 25-40 years in good health.

The chain joins TRBV20-1 to TRBJ1-1; maybe TRBD1 (6 bases). The CDR3 covers 11 residues. Trimming took 6 bases from V and 11 from J, leaving 16 bases between them. The germline V gene encodes CDR1 DFQATT and CDR2 SNEGSKA (reference sequence). The CDR3 DNA follows: TGCAGTGCGTTCGTGGGGGCGCGGGCTTTCTTT. Protein: CSAFVGARAFF.

In this sample, this clone turned up a few times. This chain uses TRBV27 with TRBJ2-5, with 9 nucleotides matching TRBD2. The CDR3 is made up of 18 amino acids. Germline CDR1 is MNHEY and CDR2 is SMNVEV (reference sequence). V was clipped by 6 bases and J by 6 bases; unmatched bases: 20. CDR3 nucleotides: TGTGCCAGCAGCCCATCAGTAGGTCGAGCGGGAGGCAAGAAGACCCAGTACTTC. This codes for CASSPSVGRAGGKKTQYF.

This chain joins TRBV7-9 and TRBJ1-2, with 9 bases fitting TRBD1. Germline assignment: CDR1 SEHNR and CDR2 FQNEAQ (reference sequence). The CDR3 totals 13 residues. V shed 3 bases, J shed 13 bases, and the junction held 9 bases outside the gene matches. The CDR3 reads CASSFTTGGPLTF. CDR3 nucleotides: TGTGCCAGCAGCTTCACGACAGGGGGGCCTCTCACCTTC.

The chain employs TRBV5-1 and TRBJ2-5; no definite D call. Germline values: CDR1 SGHRS, CDR2 YFSETQ. The CDR3 contains 16 residues. Trimming left V 0 bases short and J 2 bases short, with 14 bases between. The CDR3 reads CASSLAIVTNQETQYF. The CDR3 DNA is TGCGCCAGCAGCTTGGCCATAGTGACGAATCAAGAGACCCAGTACTTC.

As regards this clone: The junction departs from the called germline gene at one end, perhaps through a read error. The chain is built from TRBV27 and TRBJ1-1; maybe TRBD1 (6 bases). The germline CDR1 and CDR2 sequences are MNHEY and SMNVEV (reference sequence). CDR3 length: 14 residues. The CDR3 nucleotides are TGTGCCAGCAGTTTATGGGGGCGGAACGCTGAAGCTTTCTTT. It is translated as CASSLWGRNAEAFF.

In its sample, this clone was seen a few times. This chain joins TRBV5-6 and TRBJ2-7; the match to TRBD2 covers 12 bases. Germline CDR1 and CDR2: SGHDT and YYEEEE. V shed 1 base, J shed 0 bases, and the junction held 11 bases outside the gene matches. The CDR3 covers 19 residues. The CDR3 coding sequence is TGTGCCAGCAGCTTGAGGCTAGCGGGGGGGCCGAGGTCCTCCTACGAGCAGTACTTC. It encodes CASSLRLAGGPRSSYEQYF.